This TCR beta chain was profiled in a study of control samples from healthy donors and cancer patients. This CDR3 is 12 amino acids long. V lost 8 bases and J lost 3; bases outside the gene matches: 3. Germline V gene sequence: CDR1 MNHEY, CDR2 SMNVEV (reference sequence). Produced via immunoSEQ multiplex PCR; TCRdb's table is partial and in-frame only. The sample consists of 100,000 to 150,000 clones, 92% of them appearing once. Specimen: PBMCs. The chain has TRBV27 and TRBJ2-5; 7 bases agree with TRBD2. The clonotype originates from a man aged 80 or over with head and neck cancer. For the CDR3, the DNA is TGTGCCAGCTGGGGGGGGGAAGAGACCCAGTACTTC. Encoded protein: CASWGGEETQYF.